The subject of this entry is one TCR beta chain. A much larger clone sits a single nucleotide away, making a read error possible. TCRdb re-analysed the 5' RACE reads in MiXCR, keeping a single row per CDR3 protein. The sample has under 900,000 distinct CDR3 sequences, roughly 18% seen once; the top ten hold about an eighth. V was shortened by 6 bases and J by 0 bases, with 8 bases between the two germline ends. This CDR3 region has 13 residues. The source of the sample is a study of identical twins. These sequences were also reported in another study, on T cells expressing NK-cell markers. That source notes: For four donors, these clonotypes were likewise the leading ones in the CD3+CD56-NKG2C+ fraction.

The chain uses TRBV12-3 or TRBV12-4 and TRBJ1-1; D is uncertain. This TCR came from a woman younger than 35 in good health. What was sequenced was PBMCs. CDR3 sequence (DNA): TGTGCCAGCAGGAATCAGGTGAACACTGAAGCTTTCTTT. Translated: CASRNQVNTEAFF.